This TCR beta chain originates from a study of blood T cell repertoires in COVID-19. TCRdb keeps only in-frame clones here, not all; method: immunoSEQ multiplex PCR. The table has around 230,000 clones, 88% seen once; the top ten hold 2.5% to 3%. Sequenced: PBMCs or T cells enriched from blood (not recorded which). The receptor was derived from a woman aged 30 to 39 who had recovered from COVID-19.

Written as DNA, the CDR3 is TGTGCCAGCAGCTTAGTGAGGGTAGACGAGCAGTACTTC. It specifies CASSLVRVDEQYF. The V and J genes are TRBV7-2 and TRBJ2-7; possible D gene TRBD2, 5 bases. Germline CDR1 SGHTA, CDR2 FQGNSA. The CDR3 covers 13 residues. V gave up 1 base and J gave up 5 bases, with 9 bases separating them.